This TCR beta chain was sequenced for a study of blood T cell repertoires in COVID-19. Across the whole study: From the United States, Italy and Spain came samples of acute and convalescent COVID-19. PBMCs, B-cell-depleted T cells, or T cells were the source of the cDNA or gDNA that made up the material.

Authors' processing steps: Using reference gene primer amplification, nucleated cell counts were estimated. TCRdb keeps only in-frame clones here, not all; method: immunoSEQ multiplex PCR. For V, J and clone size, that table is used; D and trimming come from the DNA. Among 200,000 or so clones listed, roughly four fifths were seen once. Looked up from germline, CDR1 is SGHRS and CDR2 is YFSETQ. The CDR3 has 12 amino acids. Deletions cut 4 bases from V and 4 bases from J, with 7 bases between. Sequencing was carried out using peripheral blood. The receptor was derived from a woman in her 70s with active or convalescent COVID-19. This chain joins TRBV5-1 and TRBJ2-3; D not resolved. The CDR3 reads CASSVQADTQYF. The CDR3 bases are TGCGCCAGCAGCGTCCAGGCAGATACGCAGTATTTT.